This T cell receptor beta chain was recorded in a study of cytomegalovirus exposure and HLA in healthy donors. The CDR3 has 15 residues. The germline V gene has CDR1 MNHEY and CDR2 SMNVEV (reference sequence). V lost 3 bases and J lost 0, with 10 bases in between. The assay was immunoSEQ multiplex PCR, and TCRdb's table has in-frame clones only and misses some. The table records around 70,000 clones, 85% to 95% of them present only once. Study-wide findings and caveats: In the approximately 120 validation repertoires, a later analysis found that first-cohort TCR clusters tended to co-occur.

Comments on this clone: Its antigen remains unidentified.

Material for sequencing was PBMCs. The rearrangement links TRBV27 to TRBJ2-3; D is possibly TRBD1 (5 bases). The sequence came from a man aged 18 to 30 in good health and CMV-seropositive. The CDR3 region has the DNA TGTGCCAGCAGTTTGGGGCAGGGAAGCACAGATACGCAGTATTTT. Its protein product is CASSLGQGSTDTQYF.